Here is one TCR beta chain with its context. Clones were sequenced by immunoSEQ multiplex PCR, and TCRdb holds only the in-frame ones, with some missing. This table has under 400,000 clones, about 90% appearing once. This record comes from a study of blood T cell repertoires in COVID-19. As for the study in general: T cells, B-cell-depleted T cells, or PBMCs provided the cDNA or gDNA that served as material.

There are 15 residues in the CDR3. From germline, CDR1 is SGHRS and CDR2 YFSETQ. V lost 6 bases, J lost 0 bases, and 15 bases lay in between. The TCR comes from a man between 18 and 29 years old with active or convalescent COVID-19. The rearrangement uses TRBV5-1 and TRBJ1-2; D possibly corresponds to TRBD1 (6 bases). Material: peripheral blood. CDR3 residues: CASTNPGQTNYGYTF. CDR3 sequence (DNA): TGCGCCAGCACCAATCCAGGACAGACTAACTATGGCTACACCTTC.